This passage covers 14 T cell receptor beta chains from one sample sequenced in a study of T cell clusters in autoimmune cytopenias. TRB amplification used approximately 250 ng of peripheral blood genomic DNA. TRB rearrangements were amplified by touch-down multiplex PCR with mixed TRB-A/B primers. TCRdb re-called the multiplex PCR reads and shows each CDR3 protein once, DNA omitted. The ten top clones account for less than 70%, within a sample of some 2,000 distinct CDR3 sequences. This sample was also put to use in a study of T cell repertoires in aging, cancer and after chemotherapy.

The specimen sequenced was peripheral blood. The receptors shown here come from a human donor with an autoimmune cytopenia or autoimmune hepatitis (not recorded which).

The V call is TRBV6-1, the J call TRBJ2-7; TCRdb picks TRBD2, but there is no DNA to check that call. Germline CDR1 reads MNHNS; CDR2 reads SASEGT. This CDR3 contains 15 residues. CDR3 sequence reads: CASSELAGGSYEQYF.

This chain links TRBV30 with TRBJ1-6; the TRBD1 assignment by TCRdb is unverifiable without DNA. This CDR3 has 14 amino acids. Germline CDR1 reads GTSNPN; CDR2 reads SVGIG (reference sequence). This chain's CDR3 is CAWGQGQVNSPLHF.

This rearrangement joins TRBV12-3 or TRBV12-4 to TRBJ2-7. This CDR3 region has 15 residues. The CDR3 spells CASSPGISSSYEQYF.

The rearrangement uses TRBV18 and TRBJ2-7; TCRdb lists TRBD1, though no DNA is available to test this call. CDR1 is KGHSH, CDR2 LQKENI, per germline. This CDR3 has 15 amino acids. The CDR3 is CASSPPRGQFGEQYF.

Measured by frequency, this clonotype is medium-sized. The V and J genes are TRBV19 and TRBJ2-1; TCRdb calls TRBD1, which cannot be checked without DNA. Germline lookup yields CDR1 LNHDA and CDR2 SQIVND (reference sequence). The length of the CDR3 is 16 residues. The CDR3 protein is CASSWTGDLSGDEQFF.

According to its frequency, this clonotype is medium-sized (0.01 to 0.1%). The genes are TRBV12-3 or TRBV12-4 and TRBJ2-5; TCRdb calls TRBD2, which cannot be checked without DNA. The CDR3 length is 13 residues. This CDR3 is CASSPSEGSSQYF.

The chain links TRBV7-9 to TRBJ2-7. Germline CDR1 SEHNR, CDR2 FQNEAQ (reference sequence). The CDR3 covers 15 residues. CDR3 sequence: CASSVSIGQPYEQYF.

The V call is TRBV18, the J call TRBJ2-1; as DNA is missing, the TRBD1 call by TCRdb cannot be tested. The CDR3 consists of 14 residues. CDR1 is KGHSH, CDR2 LQKENI, per germline. CDR3 protein: CASSSYTGRNEQFF. The variable domain in full, with the rest retrieved from reference TRBV18 and TRBJ2-1, is NAGVMQNPRHLVRRRGQEARLRCSPMKGHSHVYWYRQLPEEGLKFMVYLQKENIIDESGMPKERFSAEFPKEGPSILRIQQVVRGDSAAYFCASSSYTGRNEQFFGPGTRLTVL.

This sequence joins TRBV10-3 and TRBJ1-2; TCRdb picks TRBD1, but there is no DNA to check that call. The CDR3 is 13 amino acids. The germline CDR1 and CDR2 sequences are ENHRY and SYGVKD. The CDR3 here is CAIRFGTANGYTF.

This clonotype is called medium-sized based on its frequency. The chain joins TRBV6-1 to TRBJ1-5; with no DNA, the TCRdb D assignment of TRBD1 cannot be verified. The CDR3 length is 14 residues. Germline assignment: CDR1 MNHNS and CDR2 SASEGT. CDR3 sequence reads: CASRNRGRDQPQHF.

The chain recombines TRBV29-1 with TRBJ1-2. The length of the CDR3 is 12 residues. CDR1 is SQVTM and CDR2 is ANQGSEA in the germline V gene. The CDR3 protein is CSVEEGLGGYTF.

Frequency places this clonotype as large. The chain recombines TRBV29-1 with TRBJ2-1. Germline CDR1 and CDR2: SQVTM and ANQGSEA. There are 11 residues in the CDR3. This CDR3 reads CSVEAINEQFF.

The chain combines TRBV13 with TRBJ2-7. This CDR3 comprises 19 residues. Germline V gene data show CDR1 as PRHDT and CDR2 as FYEKMQ (reference sequence). The CDR3 is CASSSVASAEPTIFYEQYF.

The rearrangement joins TRBV6-5 to TRBJ2-1; the D call from TCRdb, TRBD1, cannot be confirmed without DNA. The CDR3 is made up of 15 amino acids. CDR1 and CDR2 from the germline V gene are MNHEY and SVGAGI. CDR3: CASSATGVRYNEQFF.